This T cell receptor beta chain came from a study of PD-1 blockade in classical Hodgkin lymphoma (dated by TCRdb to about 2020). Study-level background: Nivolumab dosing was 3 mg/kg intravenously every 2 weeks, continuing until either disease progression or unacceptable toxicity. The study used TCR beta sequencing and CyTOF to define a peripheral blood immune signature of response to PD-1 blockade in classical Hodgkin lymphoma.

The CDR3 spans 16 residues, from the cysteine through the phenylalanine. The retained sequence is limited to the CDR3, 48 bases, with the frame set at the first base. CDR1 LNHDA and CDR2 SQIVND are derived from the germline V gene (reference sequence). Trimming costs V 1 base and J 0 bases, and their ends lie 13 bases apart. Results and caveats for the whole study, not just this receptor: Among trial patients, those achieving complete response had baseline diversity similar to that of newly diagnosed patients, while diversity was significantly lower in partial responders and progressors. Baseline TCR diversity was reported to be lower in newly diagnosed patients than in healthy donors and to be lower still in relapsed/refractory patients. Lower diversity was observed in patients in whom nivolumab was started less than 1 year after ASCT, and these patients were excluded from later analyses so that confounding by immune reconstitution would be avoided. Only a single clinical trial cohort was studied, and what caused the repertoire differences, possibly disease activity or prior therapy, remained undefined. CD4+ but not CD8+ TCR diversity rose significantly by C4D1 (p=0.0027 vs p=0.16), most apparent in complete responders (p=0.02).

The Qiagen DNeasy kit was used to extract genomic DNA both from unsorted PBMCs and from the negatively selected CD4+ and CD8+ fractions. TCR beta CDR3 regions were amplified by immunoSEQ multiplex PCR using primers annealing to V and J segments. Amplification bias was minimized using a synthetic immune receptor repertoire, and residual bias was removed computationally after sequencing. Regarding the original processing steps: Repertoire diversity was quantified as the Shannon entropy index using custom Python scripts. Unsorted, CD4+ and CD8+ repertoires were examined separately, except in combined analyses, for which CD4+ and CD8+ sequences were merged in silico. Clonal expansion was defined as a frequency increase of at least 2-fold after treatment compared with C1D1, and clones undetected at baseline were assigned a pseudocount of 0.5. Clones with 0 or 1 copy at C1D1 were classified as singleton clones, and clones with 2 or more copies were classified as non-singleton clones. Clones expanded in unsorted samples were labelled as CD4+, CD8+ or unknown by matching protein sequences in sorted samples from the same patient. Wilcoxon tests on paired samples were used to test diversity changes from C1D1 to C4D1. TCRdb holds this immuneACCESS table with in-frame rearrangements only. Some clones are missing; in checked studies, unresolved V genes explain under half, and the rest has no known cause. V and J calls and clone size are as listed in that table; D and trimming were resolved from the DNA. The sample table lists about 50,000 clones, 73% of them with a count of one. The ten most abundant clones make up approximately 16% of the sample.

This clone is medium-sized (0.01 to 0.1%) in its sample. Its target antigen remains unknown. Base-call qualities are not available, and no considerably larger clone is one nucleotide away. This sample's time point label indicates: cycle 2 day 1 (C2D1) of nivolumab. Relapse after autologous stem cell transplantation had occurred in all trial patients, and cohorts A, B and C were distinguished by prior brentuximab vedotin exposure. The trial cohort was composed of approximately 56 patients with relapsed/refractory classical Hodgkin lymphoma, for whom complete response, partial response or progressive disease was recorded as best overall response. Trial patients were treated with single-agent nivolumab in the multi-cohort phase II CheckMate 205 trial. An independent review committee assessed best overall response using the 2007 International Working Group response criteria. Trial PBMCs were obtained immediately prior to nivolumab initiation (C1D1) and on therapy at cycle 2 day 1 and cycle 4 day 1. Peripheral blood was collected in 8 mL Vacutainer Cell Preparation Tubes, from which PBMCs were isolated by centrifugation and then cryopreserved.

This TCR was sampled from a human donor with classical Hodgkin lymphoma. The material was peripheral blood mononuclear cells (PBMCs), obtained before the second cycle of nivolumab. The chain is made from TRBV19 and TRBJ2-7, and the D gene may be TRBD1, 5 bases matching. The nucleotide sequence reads TGTGCCAGTAGTATAGGTTTGACAGCCTACTCCTACGAGCAGTACTTC. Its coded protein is CASSIGLTAYSYEQYF.